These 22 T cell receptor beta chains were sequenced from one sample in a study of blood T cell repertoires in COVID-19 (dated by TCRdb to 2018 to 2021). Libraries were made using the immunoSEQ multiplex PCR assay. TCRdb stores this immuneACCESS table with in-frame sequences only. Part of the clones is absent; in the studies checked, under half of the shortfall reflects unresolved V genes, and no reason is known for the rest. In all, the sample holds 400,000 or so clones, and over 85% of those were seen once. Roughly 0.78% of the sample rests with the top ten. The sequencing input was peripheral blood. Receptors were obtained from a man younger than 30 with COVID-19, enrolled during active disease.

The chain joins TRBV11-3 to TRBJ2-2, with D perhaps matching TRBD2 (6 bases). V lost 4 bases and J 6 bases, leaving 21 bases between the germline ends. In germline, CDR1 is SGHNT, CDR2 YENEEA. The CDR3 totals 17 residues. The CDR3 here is CASSSRGLWLDAGELFF. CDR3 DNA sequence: TGTGCCAGCAGCTCCCGGGGACTCTGGCTCGACGCCGGGGAGCTGTTTTTT. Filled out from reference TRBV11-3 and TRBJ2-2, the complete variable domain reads EAGVVQSPRYKIIEKKQPVAFWCNPISGHNTLYWYLQNLGQGPELLIRYENEEAVDDSQLPKDRFSAERLKGVDSTLKIQPAELGDSAVYLCASSSRGLWLDAGELFFGEGSRLTVL.

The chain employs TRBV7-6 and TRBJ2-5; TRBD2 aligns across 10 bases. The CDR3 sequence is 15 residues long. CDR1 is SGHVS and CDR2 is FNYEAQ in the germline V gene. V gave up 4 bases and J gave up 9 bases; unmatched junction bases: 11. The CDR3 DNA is TGTGCCAGCAGCTACAGGACTAGCGGTTCGTCGGCCCAGTACTTC. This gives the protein CASSYRTSGSSAQYF.

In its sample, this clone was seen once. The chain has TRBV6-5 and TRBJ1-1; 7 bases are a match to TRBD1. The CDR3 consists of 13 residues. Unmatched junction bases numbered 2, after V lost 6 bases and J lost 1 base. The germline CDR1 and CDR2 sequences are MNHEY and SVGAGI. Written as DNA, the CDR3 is TGTGCCAGCAGGGCAGGGGGGAACACTGAAGCTTTCTTT. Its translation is CASRAGGNTEAFF.

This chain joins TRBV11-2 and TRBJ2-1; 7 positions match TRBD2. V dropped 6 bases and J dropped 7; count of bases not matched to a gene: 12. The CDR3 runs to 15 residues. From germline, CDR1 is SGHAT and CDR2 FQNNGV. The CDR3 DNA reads TGTGCCAGCAGTGAACTTATGCGGGAGAGAAATGAGCAGTTCTTC. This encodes CASSELMRERNEQFF. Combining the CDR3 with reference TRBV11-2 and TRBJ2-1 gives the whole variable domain EAGVAQSPRYKIIEKRQSVAFWCNPISGHATLYWYQQILGQGPKLLIQFQNNGVVDDSQLPKDRFSAERLKGVDSTLKIQPAKLEDSAVYLCASSELMRERNEQFFGPGTRLTVL.

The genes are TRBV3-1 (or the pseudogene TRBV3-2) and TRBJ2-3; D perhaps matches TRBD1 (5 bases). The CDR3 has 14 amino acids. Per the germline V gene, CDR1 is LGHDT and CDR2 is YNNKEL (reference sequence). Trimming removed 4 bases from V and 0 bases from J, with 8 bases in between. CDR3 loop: CASSPQGSTDTQYF. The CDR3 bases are TGTGCCAGCAGCCCGCAGGGAAGCACAGATACGCAGTATTTT.

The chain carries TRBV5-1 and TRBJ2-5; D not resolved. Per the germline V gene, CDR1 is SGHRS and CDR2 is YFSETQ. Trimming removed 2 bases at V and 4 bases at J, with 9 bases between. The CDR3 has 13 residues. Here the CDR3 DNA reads TGCGCCAGCAGCTTTACGCCAGGAGAGACCCAGTACTTC. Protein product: CASSFTPGETQYF.

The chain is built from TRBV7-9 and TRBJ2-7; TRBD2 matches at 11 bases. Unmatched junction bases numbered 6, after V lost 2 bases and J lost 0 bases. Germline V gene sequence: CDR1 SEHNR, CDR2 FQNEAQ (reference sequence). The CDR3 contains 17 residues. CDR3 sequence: CASSLTSGGQSSYEQYF. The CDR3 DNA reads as TGTGCCAGCAGCTTAACTAGCGGGGGCCAGAGCTCCTACGAGCAGTACTTC.

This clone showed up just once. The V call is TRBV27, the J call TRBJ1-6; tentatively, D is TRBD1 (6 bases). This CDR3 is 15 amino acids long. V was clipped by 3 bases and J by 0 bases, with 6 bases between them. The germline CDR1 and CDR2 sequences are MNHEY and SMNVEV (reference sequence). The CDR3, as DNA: TGTGCCAGCAGTTTGGACAGCTCCTATAATTCACCCCTCCACTTT. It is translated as CASSLDSSYNSPLHF.

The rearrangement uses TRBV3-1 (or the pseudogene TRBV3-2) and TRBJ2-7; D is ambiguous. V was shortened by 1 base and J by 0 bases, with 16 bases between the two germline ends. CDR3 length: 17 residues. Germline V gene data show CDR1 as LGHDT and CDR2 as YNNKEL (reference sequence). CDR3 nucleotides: TGTGCCAGCAGCCAAGGTCTTTATAAGCTGATCTCCTACGAGCAGTACTTC. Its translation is CASSQGLYKLISYEQYF.

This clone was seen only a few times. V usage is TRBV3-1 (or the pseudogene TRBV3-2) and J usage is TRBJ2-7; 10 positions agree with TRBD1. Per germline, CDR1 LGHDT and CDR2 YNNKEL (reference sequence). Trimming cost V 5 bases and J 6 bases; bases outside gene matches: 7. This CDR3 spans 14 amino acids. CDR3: CASSFPGQGTEQYF. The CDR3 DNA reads TGTGCCAGCAGCTTCCCGGGACAGGGGACCGAGCAGTACTTC.

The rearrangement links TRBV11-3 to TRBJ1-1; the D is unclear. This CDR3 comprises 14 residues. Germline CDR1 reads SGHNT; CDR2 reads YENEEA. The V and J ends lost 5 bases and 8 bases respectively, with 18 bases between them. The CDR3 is CASSPGSGLSEAFF. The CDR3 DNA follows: TGTGCCAGCAGCCCTGGGTCGGGTTTGAGCGAAGCTTTCTTT.

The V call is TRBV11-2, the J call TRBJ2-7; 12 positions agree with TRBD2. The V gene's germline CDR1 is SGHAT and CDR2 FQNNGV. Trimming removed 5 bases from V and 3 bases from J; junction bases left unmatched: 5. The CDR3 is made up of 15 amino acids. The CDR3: CASSHRTSGNYEQYF. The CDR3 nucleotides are TGTGCCAGCAGCCATAGGACTAGCGGGAACTACGAGCAGTACTTC.

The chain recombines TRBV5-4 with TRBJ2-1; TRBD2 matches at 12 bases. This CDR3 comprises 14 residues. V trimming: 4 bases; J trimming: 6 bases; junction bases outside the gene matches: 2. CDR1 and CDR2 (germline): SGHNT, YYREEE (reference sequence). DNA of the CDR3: TGTGCCAGCAGCGGGGGACTAGCGGGCAATGAGCAGTTCTTC. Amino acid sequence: CASSGGLAGNEQFF.

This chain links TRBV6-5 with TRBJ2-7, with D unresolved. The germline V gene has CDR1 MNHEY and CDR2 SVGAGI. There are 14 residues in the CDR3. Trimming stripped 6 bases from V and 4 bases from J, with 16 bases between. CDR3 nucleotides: TGTGCCAGCAGCTATTCACAGCTATTTTACGAGCAGTACTTC. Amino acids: CASSYSQLFYEQYF.

The CDR3 is CAIAELYEQYF. The CDR3 DNA reads as TGTGCCATCGCGGAACTCTACGAGCAGTACTTC. V usage is TRBV10-3 and J usage is TRBJ2-7; no reliable D call. CDR3 length: 11 residues. The germline gives CDR1 ENHRY, CDR2 SYGVKD. Trimming removed 8 bases from V and 3 bases from J, with 8 bases in between.

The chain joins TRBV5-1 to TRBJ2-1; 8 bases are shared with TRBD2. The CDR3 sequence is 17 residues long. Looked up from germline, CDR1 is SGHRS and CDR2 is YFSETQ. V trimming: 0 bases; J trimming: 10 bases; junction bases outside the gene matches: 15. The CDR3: CASSLETSGRGLLEQFF. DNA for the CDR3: TGCGCCAGCAGCTTGGAGACCAGCGGGAGAGGTTTGTTGGAGCAGTTCTTC. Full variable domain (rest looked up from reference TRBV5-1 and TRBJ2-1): KAGVTQTPRYLIKTRGQQVTLSCSPISGHRSVSWYQQTPGQGLQFLFEYFSETQRNKGNFPGRFSGRQFSNSRSEMNVSTLELGDSALYLCASSLETSGRGLLEQFFGPGTRLTVL.

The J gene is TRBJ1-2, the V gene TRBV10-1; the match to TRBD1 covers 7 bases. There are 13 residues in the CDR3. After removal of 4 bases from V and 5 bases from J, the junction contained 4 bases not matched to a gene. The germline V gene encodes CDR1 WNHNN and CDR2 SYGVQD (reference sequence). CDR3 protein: CASSGDRLYGYTF. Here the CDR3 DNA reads TGCGCCAGCAGTGGGGACAGATTGTATGGCTACACCTTC.

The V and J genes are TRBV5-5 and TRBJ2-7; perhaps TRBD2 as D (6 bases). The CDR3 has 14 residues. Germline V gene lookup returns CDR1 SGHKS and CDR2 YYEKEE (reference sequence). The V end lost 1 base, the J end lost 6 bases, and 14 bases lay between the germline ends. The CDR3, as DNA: TGTGCCAGCAGCTTGTCGGGGGAGGAGGTCGAGCAGTACTTC. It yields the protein CASSLSGEEVEQYF.

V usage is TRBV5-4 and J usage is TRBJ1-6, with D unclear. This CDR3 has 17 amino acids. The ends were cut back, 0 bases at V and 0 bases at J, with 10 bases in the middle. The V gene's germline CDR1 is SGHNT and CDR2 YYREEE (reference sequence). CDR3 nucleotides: TGTGCCAGCAGCTTGGTTGCGGGGAGCTCCTATAATTCACCCCTCCACTTT. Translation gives CASSLVAGSSYNSPLHF.

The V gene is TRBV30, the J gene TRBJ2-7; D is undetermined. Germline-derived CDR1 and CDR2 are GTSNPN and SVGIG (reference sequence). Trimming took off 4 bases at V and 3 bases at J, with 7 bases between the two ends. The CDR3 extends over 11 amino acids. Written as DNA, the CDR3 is TGTGCCTGGATGCGTAGCTACGAGCAGTACTTC. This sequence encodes CAWMRSYEQYF.

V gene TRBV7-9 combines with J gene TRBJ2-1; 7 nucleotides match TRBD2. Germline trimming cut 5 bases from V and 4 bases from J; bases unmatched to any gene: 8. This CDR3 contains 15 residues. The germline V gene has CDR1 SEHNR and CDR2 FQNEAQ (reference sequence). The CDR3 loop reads CASSPPSGAYNEQFF. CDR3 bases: TGTGCCAGCAGCCCACCTAGCGGAGCTTACAATGAGCAGTTCTTC. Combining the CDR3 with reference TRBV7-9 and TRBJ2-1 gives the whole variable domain DTGVSQNPRHKITKRGQNVTFRCDPISEHNRLYWYRQTLGQGPEFLTYFQNEAQLEKSRLLSDRFSAERPKGSFSTLEIQRTEQGDSAMYLCASSPPSGAYNEQFFGPGTRLTVL.

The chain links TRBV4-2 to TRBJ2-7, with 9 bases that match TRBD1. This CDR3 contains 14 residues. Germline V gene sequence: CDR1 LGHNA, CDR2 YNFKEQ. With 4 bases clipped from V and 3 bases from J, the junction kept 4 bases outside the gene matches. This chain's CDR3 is CASSRGQGSYEQYF. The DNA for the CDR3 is TGTGCCAGCAGCCGGGGACAGGGTAGCTACGAGCAGTACTTC.